These 14 T cell receptor beta chains were sequenced from one sample in a study of blood T cell repertoires in COVID-19. TCRdb keeps only in-frame clones here, not all; method: immunoSEQ multiplex PCR. Of around 71,000 clones listed, more than 75% are singletons. Material: peripheral blood. Every receptor here comes from a woman older than 75 with active or convalescent COVID-19.

This rearrangement joins TRBV11-2 to TRBJ2-4; D may be TRBD2 (7 bases). Between the trimmed V and J ends, which lost 3 bases and 8 bases, there was a span of 14 bases. The CDR3 runs to 14 residues. In germline, CDR1 is SGHAT, CDR2 FQNNGV. CDR3 in DNA: TGTGCCAGCAGCTTGGGGGCCCGGGAGGACATTCAGTACTTC. It translates to CASSLGAREDIQYF.

The chain is built from TRBV7-2 and TRBJ2-3, with 8 bases fitting TRBD2. V was clipped by 2 bases and J by 0 bases; unmatched bases: 10. This CDR3 has 18 amino acids. Germline CDR1 SGHTA, CDR2 FQGNSA. The CDR3 spells CASSLYIGGGKSTDTQYF. DNA of the CDR3: TGTGCCAGCAGCTTATACATTGGCGGGGGGAAAAGCACAGATACGCAGTATTTT.

The V call is TRBV5-1, the J call TRBJ1-1; tentatively, D is TRBD1 (6 bases). Trimming took 0 bases from V and 4 from J, leaving 10 bases between them. Germline CDR1 SGHRS, CDR2 YFSETQ. This CDR3 is 14 amino acids long. Here the CDR3 DNA reads TGCGCCAGCAGCTTGGACGCGGGGGCCACTGAAGCTTTCTTT. Translating gives CASSLDAGATEAFF.

This CDR3 is CASSPGTGTNYEQYF. In nucleotides, the CDR3 is TGTGCCAGTAGTCCGGGGACAGGGACGAACTACGAGCAGTACTTC. This chain connects TRBV19 to TRBJ2-7; the match to TRBD1 covers 9 bases. Trimming at V came to 5 bases and at J to 3 bases, leaving 8 bases not matched to a gene. This CDR3 spans 15 amino acids. The germline CDR1 and CDR2 sequences are LNHDA and SQIVND (reference sequence).

V gene TRBV10-3 combines with J gene TRBJ2-7, with 7 bases lining up with TRBD1. Trimming cost V 2 bases and J 3 bases; bases outside gene matches: 4. There are 14 residues in the CDR3. Germline V gives CDR1 ENHRY, CDR2 SYGVKD. The CDR3 coding sequence is TGTGCCATCAGTGAGGCGGACAGGAACTACGAGCAGTACTTC. Protein product: CAISEADRNYEQYF.

V usage is TRBV9 and J usage is TRBJ2-3; 7 bases align to TRBD1. The CDR3 sequence is 15 residues long. CDR1 is SGDLS and CDR2 is YYNGEE in the germline V gene. J lost 1 base, V lost 4 bases, and 6 bases had no gene match. The chain's CDR3 is CASSPQGIGTDTQYF. CDR3 DNA sequence: TGTGCCAGCAGCCCACAGGGGATCGGCACAGATACGCAGTATTTT. Variable domain in full (rest from reference TRBV9 and TRBJ2-3): DSGVTQTPKHLITATGQRVTLRCSPRSGDLSVYWYQQSLDQGLQFLIQYYNGEERAKGNILERFSAQQFPDLHSELNLSSLELGDSALYFCASSPQGIGTDTQYFGPGTRLTVL.

The chain couples TRBV15 to TRBJ1-6; D unresolved. Germline-derived CDR1 and CDR2 are LNHNV and YYDKDF (reference sequence). V lost 0 bases and J lost 6, with 9 bases in between. The CDR3 loop spans 15 amino acids. CDR3 coding DNA: TGTGCCACCAGCAGAGATAAACAGCCTAATTCACCCCTCCACTTT. Translation: CATSRDKQPNSPLHF.

This clone was seen once. V usage is TRBV7-2 and J usage is TRBJ2-1; possibly TRBD1 for D (5 bases). Deletions cut 4 bases from V and 7 bases from J, with 20 bases between. This CDR3 has 16 amino acids. Per germline, CDR1 SGHTA and CDR2 FQGNSA. The CDR3 here is CASSSDVGSPGNEQFF. CDR3 sequence (DNA): TGTGCCAGCAGCTCCGATGTTGGTAGCCCAGGGAATGAGCAGTTCTTC. The whole variable domain, filled in from reference TRBV7-2 and TRBJ2-1, reads GAGVSQSPSNKVTEKGKDVELRCDPISGHTALYWYRQSLGQGLEFLIYFQGNSAPDKSGLPSDRFSAERTGGSVSTLTIQRTQQEDSAVYLCASSSDVGSPGNEQFFGPGTRLTVL.

This clone was counted between two and nine times. The chain has TRBV28 and TRBJ2-1; 8 bases are shared with TRBD2. Germline CDR1 is MDHEN and CDR2 is SYDVKM. The V and J ends lost 5 bases and 10 bases, in that order; junction bases with no gene match: 10. This CDR3 spans 14 amino acids. CDR3 residues: CASSTPLAGYEQFF. CDR3 nucleotides: TGTGCCAGCAGTACGCCCCTAGCGGGCTACGAGCAGTTCTTC.

This clone has a single count. The rearrangement joins TRBV19 to TRBJ2-2; 7 nucleotides align to TRBD2. Germline lookup yields CDR1 LNHDA and CDR2 SQIVND (reference sequence). This CDR3 has 14 residues. V lost 8 bases and J lost 3; bases outside the gene matches: 6. CDR3 coding DNA: TGTGCCAGTCTCAGCGGGGCGTACACCGGGGAGCTGTTTTTT. This codes for CASLSGAYTGELFF.

The gene calls are TRBV5-4 and TRBJ2-5, with 7 bases that match TRBD2. Per the germline V gene, CDR1 is SGHNT and CDR2 is YYREEE (reference sequence). V lost 0 bases and J lost 3; bases outside the gene matches: 8. The CDR3 extends over 16 amino acids. CDR3 DNA: TGTGCCAGCAGCTTGGCCGCGCAGCGGGGAAAAGAGACCCAGTACTTC. Residues: CASSLAAQRGKETQYF.

The rearrangement joins TRBV3-1 (or the pseudogene TRBV3-2) to TRBJ2-1; D unclear. The CDR3 loop spans 16 amino acids. The germline gives CDR1 LGHDT, CDR2 YNNKEL (reference sequence). Trimming pared 6 bases from V and 5 bases from J, leaving 20 bases between. The CDR3 is CASRHQAWPAHNEQFF. DNA for the CDR3: TGTGCCAGCAGGCATCAGGCGTGGCCGGCTCACAATGAGCAGTTCTTC.

The chain combines TRBV10-3 with TRBJ1-3, with D possibly matching TRBD1 (6 bases). Germline values: CDR1 ENHRY, CDR2 SYGVKD. The CDR3 is 13 amino acids. V dropped 7 bases and J dropped 2 bases, with 9 bases sitting between them. The CDR3 region is CAIIAGAGNTIYF. The CDR3 coding sequence is TGTGCCATCATAGCAGGGGCTGGAAACACCATATATTTT.

The chain employs TRBV4-1 and TRBJ2-2; 7 positions match TRBD1. This CDR3 region has 18 residues. Germline assignment: CDR1 MGHRA and CDR2 YSYEKL. J was trimmed by 6 bases and V by 0 bases; bases with no gene match: 13. Written as DNA, the CDR3 is TGCGCCAGCAGCCAAGATATCCCGGGACAGCTCAAAGCCGGGGAGCTGTTTTTT. It encodes CASSQDIPGQLKAGELFF.